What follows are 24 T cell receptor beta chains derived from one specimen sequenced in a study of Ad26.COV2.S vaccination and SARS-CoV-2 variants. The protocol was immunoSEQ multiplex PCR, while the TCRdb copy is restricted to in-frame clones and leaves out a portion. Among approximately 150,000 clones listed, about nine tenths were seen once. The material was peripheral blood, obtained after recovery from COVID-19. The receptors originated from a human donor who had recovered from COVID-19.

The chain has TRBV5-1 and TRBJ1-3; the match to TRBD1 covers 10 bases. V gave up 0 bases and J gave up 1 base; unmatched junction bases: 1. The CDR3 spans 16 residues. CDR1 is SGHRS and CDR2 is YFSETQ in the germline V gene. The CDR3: CASSLGQGASGNTIYF. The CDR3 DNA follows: TGCGCCAGCAGCTTGGGACAGGGGGCGTCTGGAAACACCATATATTTT. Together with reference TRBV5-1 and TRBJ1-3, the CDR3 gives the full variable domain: KAGVTQTPRYLIKTRGQQVTLSCSPISGHRSVSWYQQTPGQGLQFLFEYFSETQRNKGNFPGRFSGRQFSNSRSEMNVSTLELGDSALYLCASSLGQGASGNTIYFGEGSWLTVV.

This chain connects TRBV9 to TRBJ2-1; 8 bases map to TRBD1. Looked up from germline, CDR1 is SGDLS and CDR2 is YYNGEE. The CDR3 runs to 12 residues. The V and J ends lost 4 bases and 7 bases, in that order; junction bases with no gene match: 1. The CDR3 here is CASSRQGNEQFF. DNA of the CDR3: TGTGCCAGCAGCCGACAGGGGAATGAGCAGTTCTTC.

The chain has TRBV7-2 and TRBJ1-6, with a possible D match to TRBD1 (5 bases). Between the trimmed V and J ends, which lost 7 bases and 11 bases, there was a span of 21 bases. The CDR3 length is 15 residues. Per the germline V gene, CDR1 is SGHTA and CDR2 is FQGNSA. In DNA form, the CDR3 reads TGTGCCAGCACCACGAGGGCAGGGACGGAAGCACCCCTCCACTTT. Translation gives CASTTRAGTEAPLHF.

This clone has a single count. CDR3 bases: TGCGCCAGCAGCTACGGGACAGGTAGCACAGATACGCAGTATTTT. Amino acid sequence: CASSYGTGSTDTQYF. This chain links TRBV5-1 with TRBJ2-3; 8 nucleotides align to TRBD1. This CDR3 has 15 residues. After removal of 3 bases from V and 0 bases from J, the junction contained 3 bases not matched to a gene. Germline loops: CDR1 SGHRS, CDR2 YFSETQ.

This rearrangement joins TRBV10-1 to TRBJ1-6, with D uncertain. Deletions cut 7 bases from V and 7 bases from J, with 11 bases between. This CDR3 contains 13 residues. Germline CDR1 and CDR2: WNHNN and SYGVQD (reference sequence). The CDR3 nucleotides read TGCGCCAGCAACCCTGACCCGAATTCACCCCTCCACTTT. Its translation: CASNPDPNSPLHF.

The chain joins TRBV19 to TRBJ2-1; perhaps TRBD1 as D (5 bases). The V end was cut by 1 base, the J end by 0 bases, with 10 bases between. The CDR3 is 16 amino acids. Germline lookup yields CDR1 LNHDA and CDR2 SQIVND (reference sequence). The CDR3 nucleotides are TGTGCCAGTAGTATAGTTCTAAGGGGCTCCTACAATGAGCAGTTCTTC. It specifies CASSIVLRGSYNEQFF.

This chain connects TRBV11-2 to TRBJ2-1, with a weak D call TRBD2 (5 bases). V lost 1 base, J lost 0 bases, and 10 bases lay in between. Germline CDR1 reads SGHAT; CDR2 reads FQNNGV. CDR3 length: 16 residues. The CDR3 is CASSLVGVSSYNEQFF. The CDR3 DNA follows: TGTGCCAGCAGCTTAGTCGGGGTGAGCTCCTACAATGAGCAGTTCTTC.

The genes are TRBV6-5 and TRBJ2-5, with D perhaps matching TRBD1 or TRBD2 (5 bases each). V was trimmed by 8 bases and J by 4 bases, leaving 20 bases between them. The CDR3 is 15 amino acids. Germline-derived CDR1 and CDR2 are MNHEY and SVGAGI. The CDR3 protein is CASRLAGTRLETQYF. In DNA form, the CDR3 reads TGTGCCAGCCGCTTGGCCGGGACCAGGCTAGAGACCCAGTACTTC.

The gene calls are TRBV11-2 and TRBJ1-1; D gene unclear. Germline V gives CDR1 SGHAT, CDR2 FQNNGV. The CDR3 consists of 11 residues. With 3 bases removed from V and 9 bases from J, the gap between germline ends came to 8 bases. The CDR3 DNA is TGTGCCAGCAGCTTCCACTCTAAAGCTTTCTTT. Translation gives CASSFHSKAFF.

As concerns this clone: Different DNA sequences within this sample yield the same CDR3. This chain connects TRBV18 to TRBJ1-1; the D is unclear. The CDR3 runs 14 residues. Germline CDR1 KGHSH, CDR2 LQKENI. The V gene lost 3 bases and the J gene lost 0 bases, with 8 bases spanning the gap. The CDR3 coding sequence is TGTGCCAGCTCACCCGTGCCCCTGAACACTGAAGCTTTCTTT. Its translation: CASSPVPLNTEAFF.

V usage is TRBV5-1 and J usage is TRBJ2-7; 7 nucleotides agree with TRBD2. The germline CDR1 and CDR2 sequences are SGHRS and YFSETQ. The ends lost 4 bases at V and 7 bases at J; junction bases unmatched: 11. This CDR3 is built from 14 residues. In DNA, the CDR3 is TGCGCCAGCAGCGGTGGACTAGGGATGAGGGAGCAGTACTTC. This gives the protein CASSGGLGMREQYF.

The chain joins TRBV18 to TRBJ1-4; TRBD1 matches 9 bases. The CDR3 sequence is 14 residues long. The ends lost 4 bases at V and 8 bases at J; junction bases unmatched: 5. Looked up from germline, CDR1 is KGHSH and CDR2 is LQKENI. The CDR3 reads CASSRRDRDEKLFF. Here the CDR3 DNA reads TGTGCCAGCTCACGCAGGGACAGGGACGAAAAACTGTTTTTT. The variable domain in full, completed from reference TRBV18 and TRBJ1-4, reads NAGVMQNPRHLVRRRGQEARLRCSPMKGHSHVYWYRQLPEEGLKFMVYLQKENIIDESGMPKERFSAEFPKEGPSILRIQQVVRGDSAAYFCASSRRDRDEKLFFGSGTQLSVL.

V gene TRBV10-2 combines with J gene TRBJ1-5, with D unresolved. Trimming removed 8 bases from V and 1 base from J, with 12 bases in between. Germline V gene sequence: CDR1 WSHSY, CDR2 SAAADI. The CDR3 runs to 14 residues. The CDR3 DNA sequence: TGCGCCAGCGAACAGAGTATGAGCAATCAGCCCCAGCATTTT. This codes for CASEQSMSNQPQHF.

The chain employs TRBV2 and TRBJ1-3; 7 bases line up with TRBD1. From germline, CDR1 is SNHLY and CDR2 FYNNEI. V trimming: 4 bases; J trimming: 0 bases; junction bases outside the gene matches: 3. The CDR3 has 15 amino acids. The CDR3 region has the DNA TGTGCCAGCAGTGTGGGACAGAGCTCTGGAAACACCATATATTTT. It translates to CASSVGQSSGNTIYF.

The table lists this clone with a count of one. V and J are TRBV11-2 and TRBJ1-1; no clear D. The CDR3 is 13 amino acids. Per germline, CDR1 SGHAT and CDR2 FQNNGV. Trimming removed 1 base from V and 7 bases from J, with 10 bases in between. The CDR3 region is CASSLGTEGEAFF. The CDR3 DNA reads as TGTGCCAGCAGCTTAGGGACCGAAGGTGAAGCTTTCTTT. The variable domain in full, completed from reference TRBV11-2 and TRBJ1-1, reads EAGVAQSPRYKIIEKRQSVAFWCNPISGHATLYWYQQILGQGPKLLIQFQNNGVVDDSQLPKDRFSAERLKGVDSTLKIQPAKLEDSAVYLCASSLGTEGEAFFGQGTRLTVV.

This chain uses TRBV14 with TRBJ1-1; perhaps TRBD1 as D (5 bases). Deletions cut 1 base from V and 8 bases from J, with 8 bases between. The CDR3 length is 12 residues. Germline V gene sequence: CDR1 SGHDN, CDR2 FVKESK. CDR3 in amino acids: CASSQGQIEAFF. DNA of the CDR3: TGTGCCAGCAGCCAAGGACAGATCGAAGCTTTCTTT.

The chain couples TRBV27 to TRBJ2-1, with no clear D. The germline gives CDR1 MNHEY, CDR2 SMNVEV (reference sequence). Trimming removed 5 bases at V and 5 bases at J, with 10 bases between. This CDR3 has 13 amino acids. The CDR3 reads CASSKINDNEQFF. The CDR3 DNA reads TGTGCCAGCAGTAAAATCAACGACAATGAGCAGTTCTTC.

The CDR3 nucleotides read TGTGCCAGCAGCTTAGCGGTCCAGGGTAATTCACCCCTCCACTTT. Its translation: CASSLAVQGNSPLHF. The gene calls are TRBV7-8 and TRBJ1-6; tentatively, D is TRBD1 (5 bases). The CDR3 covers 15 residues. Between the trimmed V and J ends, which lost 0 bases and 6 bases, there was a span of 9 bases. CDR1 and CDR2 from the germline V gene are SGHVS and FQNEAQ.

CDR3 nucleotides: TGTGCCAGCAGTTACTCGTCTAGCGCGACAGATACGCAGTATTTT. It specifies CASSYSSSATDTQYF. The chain joins TRBV6-5 to TRBJ2-3, with D possibly being TRBD2 (6 bases). Germline-derived CDR1 and CDR2 are MNHEY and SVGAGI. This CDR3 is built from 15 residues. V was shortened by 0 bases and J by 3 bases, with 10 bases between the two germline ends.

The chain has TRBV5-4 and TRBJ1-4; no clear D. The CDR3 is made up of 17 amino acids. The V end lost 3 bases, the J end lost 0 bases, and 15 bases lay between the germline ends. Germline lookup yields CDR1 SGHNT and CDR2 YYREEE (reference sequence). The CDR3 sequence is CASSSFGGYPTNEKLFF. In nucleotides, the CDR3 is TGTGCCAGCAGCTCGTTCGGTGGGTACCCAACTAATGAAAAACTGTTTTTT. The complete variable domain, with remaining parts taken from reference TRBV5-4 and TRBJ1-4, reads ETGVTQSPTHLIKTRGQQVTLRCSSQSGHNTVSWYQQALGQGPQFIFQYYREEENGRGNFPPRFSGLQFPNYSSELNVNALELDDSALYLCASSSFGGYPTNEKLFFGSGTQLSVL.

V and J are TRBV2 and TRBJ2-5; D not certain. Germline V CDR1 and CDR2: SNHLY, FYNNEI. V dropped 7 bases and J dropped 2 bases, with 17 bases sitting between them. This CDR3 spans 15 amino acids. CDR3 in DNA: TGTGCCAGCACCCAAACTGGGATACTACAAGAGACCCAGTACTTC. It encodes CASTQTGILQETQYF. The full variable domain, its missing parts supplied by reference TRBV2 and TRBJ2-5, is EPEVTQTPSHQVTQMGQEVILRCVPISNHLYFYWYRQILGQKVEFLVSFYNNEISEKSEIFDDQFSVERPDGSNFTLKIRSTKLEDSAMYFCASTQTGILQETQYFGPGTRLLVL.

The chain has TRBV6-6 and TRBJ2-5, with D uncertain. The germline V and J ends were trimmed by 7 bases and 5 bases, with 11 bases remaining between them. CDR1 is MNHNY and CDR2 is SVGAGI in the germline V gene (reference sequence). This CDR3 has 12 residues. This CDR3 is CASTPTMETQYF. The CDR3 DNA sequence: TGTGCCAGCACCCCCACAATGGAGACCCAGTACTTC.

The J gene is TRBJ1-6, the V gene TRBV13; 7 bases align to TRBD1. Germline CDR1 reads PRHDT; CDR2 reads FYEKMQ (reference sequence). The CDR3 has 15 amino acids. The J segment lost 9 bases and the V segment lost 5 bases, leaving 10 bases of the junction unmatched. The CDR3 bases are TGTGCCAGCAGCAATGCGGGACAGTTCCGTTCACCCCTCCACTTT. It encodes CASSNAGQFRSPLHF.

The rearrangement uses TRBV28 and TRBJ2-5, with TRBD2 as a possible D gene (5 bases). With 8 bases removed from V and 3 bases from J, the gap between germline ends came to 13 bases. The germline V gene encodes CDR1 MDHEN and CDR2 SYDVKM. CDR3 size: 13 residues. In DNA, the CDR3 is TGTGCCAGCGGGGAGACTAACGAAGAGACCCAGTACTTC. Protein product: CASGETNEETQYF.